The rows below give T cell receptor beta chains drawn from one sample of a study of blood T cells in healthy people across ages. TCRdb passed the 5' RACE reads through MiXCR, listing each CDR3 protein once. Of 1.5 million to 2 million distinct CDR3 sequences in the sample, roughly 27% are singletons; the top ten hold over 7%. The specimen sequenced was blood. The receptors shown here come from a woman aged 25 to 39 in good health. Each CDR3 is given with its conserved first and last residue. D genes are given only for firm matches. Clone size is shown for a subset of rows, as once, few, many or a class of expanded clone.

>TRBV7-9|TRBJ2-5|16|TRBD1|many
CASSPRGTGGEETQYF
TGTGCCAGCAGCCCCCGGGGGACAGGGGGAGAAGAGACCCAGTACTTC
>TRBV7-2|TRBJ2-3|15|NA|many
CASSLEGKSTDTQYF
TGTGCCAGCAGCCTCGAAGGCAAAAGCACAGATACGCAGTATTTT
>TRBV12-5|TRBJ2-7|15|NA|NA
CASGLKDGTSYEQYF
TGTGCTAGTGGTTTGAAGGACGGGACCTCCTACGAGCAGTACTTC
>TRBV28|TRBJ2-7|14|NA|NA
CASTRGRLRKEQYF
TGTGCCAGCACCCGGGGACGGCTTCGGAAAGAGCAGTACTTC
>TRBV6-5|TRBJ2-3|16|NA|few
CASSYSQGGFTDAQYF
TGTGCCAGCAGTTACTCTCAGGGGGGATTCACAGATGCGCAGTATTTT
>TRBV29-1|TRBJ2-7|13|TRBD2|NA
CSVGLADTYEQYF
TGCAGCGTGGGACTAGCGGATACCTACGAGCAGTACTTC
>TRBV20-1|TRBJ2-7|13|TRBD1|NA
CSASRTGGTEQYF
TGCAGTGCTAGCCGGACAGGAGGCACCGAGCAGTACTTC
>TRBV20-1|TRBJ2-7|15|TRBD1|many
CSARVIGQGAYEQYF
TGCAGTGCTAGAGTTATAGGACAGGGGGCTTACGAGCAGTACTTC
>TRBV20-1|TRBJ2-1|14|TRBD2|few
CSASRSTGEGEQFF
TGCAGTGCTTCCCGTTCCACGGGGGAGGGTGAGCAGTTCTTC
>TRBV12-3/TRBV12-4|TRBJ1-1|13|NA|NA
CASSQNRDTEAFF
TGTGCCAGCAGTCAAAACAGGGACACTGAAGCTTTCTTT
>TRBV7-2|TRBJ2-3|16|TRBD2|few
CVSSLGASGVGDTQYF
TGTGTCAGCAGCTTAGGGGCTAGCGGAGTGGGAGATACGCAGTATTTT
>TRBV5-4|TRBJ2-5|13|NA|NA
CASSFWDVETQYF
TGTGCCAGCAGCTTTTGGGACGTGGAGACCCAGTACTTC
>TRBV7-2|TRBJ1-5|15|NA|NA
CASSLDGQQNQPQHF
TGTGCCAGCAGCTTGGACGGACAACAGAATCAGCCCCAGCATTTT
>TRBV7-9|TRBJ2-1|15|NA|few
CASSPSGRLGNEQFF
TGTGCCAGCAGCCCCAGCGGGCGGTTGGGCAATGAGCAGTTCTTC
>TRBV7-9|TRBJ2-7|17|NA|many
CASSSPRNRVMSYEQYF
TGTGCCAGCAGCTCACCCAGGAACAGGGTAATGTCCTACGAGCAGTACTTC
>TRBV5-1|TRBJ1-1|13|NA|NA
CASSYLSGTEAFF
TGCGCCAGCAGCTACCTTTCGGGCACTGAAGCTTTCTTT
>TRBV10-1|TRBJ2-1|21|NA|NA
CASSACLNMIPREKAYNEQFF
TGCGCCAGCAGTGCCTGCCTAAACATGATACCACGGGAAAAGGCCTACAATGAGCAGTTCTTC
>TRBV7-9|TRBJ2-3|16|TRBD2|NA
CASSLGGGPQRDTQYF
TGTGCCAGCAGCTTAGGCGGGGGGCCCCAGCGGGATACGCAGTATTTT
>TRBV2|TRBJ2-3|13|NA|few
CASIRERESTQYF
TGTGCCAGCATTCGCGAACGGGAGTCTACGCAGTATTTT
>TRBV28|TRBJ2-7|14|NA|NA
CASSFAVPTYEQYF
TGTGCCAGCAGTTTCGCGGTGCCGACCTACGAGCAGTACTTC
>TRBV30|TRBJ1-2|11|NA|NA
CAWDRNYGYTF
TGTGCCTGGGACAGAAACTATGGCTACACCTTC
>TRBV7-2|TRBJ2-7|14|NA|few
CASSSYLSHYEQYF
TGTGCCAGCAGCTCCTACTTGTCCCACTACGAGCAGTACTTC
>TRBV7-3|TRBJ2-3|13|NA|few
CASSALRSDTQYF
TGTGCCAGCAGCGCGCTCCGGTCAGATACGCAGTATTTT
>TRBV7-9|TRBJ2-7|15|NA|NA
CASTNPRGLADEQYF
TGTGCCAGCACCAACCCTCGTGGCTTAGCAGACGAGCAGTACTTC